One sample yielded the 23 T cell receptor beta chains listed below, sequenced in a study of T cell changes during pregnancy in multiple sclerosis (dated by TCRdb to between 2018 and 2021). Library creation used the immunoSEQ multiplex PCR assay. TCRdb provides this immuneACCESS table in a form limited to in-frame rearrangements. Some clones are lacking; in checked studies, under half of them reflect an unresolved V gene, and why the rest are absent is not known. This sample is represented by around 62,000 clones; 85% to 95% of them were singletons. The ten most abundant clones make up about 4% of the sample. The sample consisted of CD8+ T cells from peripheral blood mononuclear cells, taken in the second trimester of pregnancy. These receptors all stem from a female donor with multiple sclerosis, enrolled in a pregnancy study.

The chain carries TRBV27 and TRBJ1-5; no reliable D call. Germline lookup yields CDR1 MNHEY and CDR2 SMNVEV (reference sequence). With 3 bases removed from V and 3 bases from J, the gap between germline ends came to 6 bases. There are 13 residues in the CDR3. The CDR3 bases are TGTGCCAGCAGTTTTAGCCTCAATCAGCCCCAGCATTTT. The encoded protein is CASSFSLNQPQHF.

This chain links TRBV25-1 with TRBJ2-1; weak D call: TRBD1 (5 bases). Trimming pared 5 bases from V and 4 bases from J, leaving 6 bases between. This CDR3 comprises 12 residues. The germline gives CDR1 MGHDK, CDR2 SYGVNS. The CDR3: CASSTGYNEQFF. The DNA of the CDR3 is TGTGCCAGCAGTACAGGATACAATGAGCAGTTCTTC.

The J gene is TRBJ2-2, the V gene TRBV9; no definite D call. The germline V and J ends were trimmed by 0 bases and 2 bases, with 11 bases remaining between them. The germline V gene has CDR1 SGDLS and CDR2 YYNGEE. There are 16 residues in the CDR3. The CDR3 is CASSVESAFNTGELFF. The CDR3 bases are TGTGCCAGCAGCGTAGAGTCAGCGTTCAACACCGGGGAGCTGTTTTTT.

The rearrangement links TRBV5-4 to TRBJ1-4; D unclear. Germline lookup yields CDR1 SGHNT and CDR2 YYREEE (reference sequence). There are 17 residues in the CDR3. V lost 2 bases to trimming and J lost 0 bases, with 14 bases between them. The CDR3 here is CASSLWAGDPTNEKLFF. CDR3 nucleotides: TGTGCCAGCAGCTTATGGGCGGGTGACCCAACTAATGAAAAACTGTTTTTT.

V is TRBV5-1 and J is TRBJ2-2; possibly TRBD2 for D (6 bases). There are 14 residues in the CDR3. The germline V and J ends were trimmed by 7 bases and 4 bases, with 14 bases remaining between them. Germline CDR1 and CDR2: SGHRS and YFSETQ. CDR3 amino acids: CASRREPSTGELFF. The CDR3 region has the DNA TGCGCCAGCCGGAGGGAGCCTAGCACCGGGGAGCTGTTTTTT.

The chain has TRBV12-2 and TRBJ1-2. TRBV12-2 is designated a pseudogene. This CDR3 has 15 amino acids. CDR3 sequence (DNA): TGCATGGAGGGCTCAGCGCTTCTCTTAAACTATGGCTACACCTTC. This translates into CMEGSALLLNYGYTF.

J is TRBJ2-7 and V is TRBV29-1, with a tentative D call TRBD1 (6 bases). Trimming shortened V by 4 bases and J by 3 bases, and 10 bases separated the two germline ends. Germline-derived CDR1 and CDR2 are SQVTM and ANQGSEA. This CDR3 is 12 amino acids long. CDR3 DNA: TGCAGCGTTGTGGGGGACAACTACGAGCAGTACTTC. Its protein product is CSVVGDNYEQYF.

The CDR3 here is CASSLVWGGTEAFF. The CDR3 DNA follows: TGTGCCAGCAGCTTAGTTTGGGGGGGGACTGAAGCTTTCTTT. The rearrangement links TRBV7-9 to TRBJ1-1, with D perhaps matching TRBD1 (5 bases). Germline V gene lookup returns CDR1 SEHNR and CDR2 FQNEAQ (reference sequence). V was pared by 1 base and J by 5 bases, with 11 bases between. The CDR3 has 14 amino acids.

The CDR3 spells CASSPNMGTYEQYF. The DNA for the CDR3 is TGTGCCAGCAGCCCGAACATGGGCACCTACGAGCAGTACTTC. J is TRBJ2-7 and V is TRBV7-6, with no clear D. Germline values: CDR1 SGHVS, CDR2 FNYEAQ. The CDR3 consists of 14 residues. V was trimmed by 5 bases and J by 2 bases, leaving 13 bases between them.

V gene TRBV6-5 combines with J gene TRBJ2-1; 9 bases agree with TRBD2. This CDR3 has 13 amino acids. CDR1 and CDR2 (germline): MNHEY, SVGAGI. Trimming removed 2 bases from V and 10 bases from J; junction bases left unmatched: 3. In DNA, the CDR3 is TGTGCCAGCAGTTACCTAGCGGGACGGGAGCAGTTCTTC. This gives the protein CASSYLAGREQFF.

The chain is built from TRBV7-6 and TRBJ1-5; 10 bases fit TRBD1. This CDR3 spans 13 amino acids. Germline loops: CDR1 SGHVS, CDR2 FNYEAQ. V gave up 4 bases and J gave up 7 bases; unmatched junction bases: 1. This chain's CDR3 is CASSSDRGQPQHF. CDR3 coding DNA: TGTGCCAGCAGCTCGGACAGGGGGCAGCCCCAGCATTTT.

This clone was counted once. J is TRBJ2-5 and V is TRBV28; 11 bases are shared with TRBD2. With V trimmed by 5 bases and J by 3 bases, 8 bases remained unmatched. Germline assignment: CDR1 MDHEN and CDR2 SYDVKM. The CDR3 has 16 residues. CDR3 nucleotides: TGTGCCAGCAGTACGGGACTAGCGGACATCAAAGAGACCCAGTACTTC. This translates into CASSTGLADIKETQYF.

The CDR3 DNA reads TGTGCCAGCAGTGACTGGGAGACCGGGGAGCTGTTTTTT. The encoded protein is CASSDWETGELFF. The chain links TRBV6-1 to TRBJ2-2; TRBD2 is a possible D gene (5 bases). This CDR3 has 13 residues. Germline CDR1 is MNHNS and CDR2 is SASEGT. Deletions cut 3 bases from V and 5 bases from J, with 7 bases between.

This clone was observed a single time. CDR3 nucleotide sequence: TGCGCCAGCAGCGACCGACTAGCGGGGGAGCAAGAGACCCAGTACTTC. Amino acids: CASSDRLAGEQETQYF. The rearrangement uses TRBV5-1 and TRBJ2-5; 12 positions agree with TRBD2. This CDR3 contains 16 residues. J gave up 2 bases and V 4 bases, and 6 bases lay outside the gene matches. CDR1 and CDR2 from the germline V gene are SGHRS and YFSETQ.

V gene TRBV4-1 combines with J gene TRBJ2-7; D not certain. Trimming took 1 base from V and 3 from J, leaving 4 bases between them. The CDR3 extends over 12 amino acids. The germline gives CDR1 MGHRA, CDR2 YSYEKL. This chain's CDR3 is CASSQGGYEQYF. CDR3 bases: TGCGCCAGCAGCCAAGGAGGCTACGAGCAGTACTTC.

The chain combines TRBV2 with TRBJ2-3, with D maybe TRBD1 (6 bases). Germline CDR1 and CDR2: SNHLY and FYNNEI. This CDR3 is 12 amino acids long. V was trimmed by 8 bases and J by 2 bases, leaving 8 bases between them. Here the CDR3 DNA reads TGTGCCAGCCGGGACAACACAGATACGCAGTATTTT. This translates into CASRDNTDTQYF.

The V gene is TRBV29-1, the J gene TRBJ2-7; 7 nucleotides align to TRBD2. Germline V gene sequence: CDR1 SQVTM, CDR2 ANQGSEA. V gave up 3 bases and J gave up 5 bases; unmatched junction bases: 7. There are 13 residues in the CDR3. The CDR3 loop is CSVDGGSINEQYF. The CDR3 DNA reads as TGCAGCGTTGATGGCGGGAGTATCAACGAGCAGTACTTC.

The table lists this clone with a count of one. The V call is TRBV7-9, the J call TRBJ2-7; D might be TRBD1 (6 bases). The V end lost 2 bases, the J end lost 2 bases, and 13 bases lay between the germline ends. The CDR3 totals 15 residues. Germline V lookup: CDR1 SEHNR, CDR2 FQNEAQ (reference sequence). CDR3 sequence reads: CASSLNQGPTYEQYF. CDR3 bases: TGTGCCAGCAGCTTAAACCAGGGGCCTACCTACGAGCAGTACTTC.

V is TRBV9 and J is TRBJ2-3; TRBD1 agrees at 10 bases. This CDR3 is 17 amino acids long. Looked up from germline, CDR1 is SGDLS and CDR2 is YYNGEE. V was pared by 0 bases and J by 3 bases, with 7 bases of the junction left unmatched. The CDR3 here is CASSVEGGQGITDTQYF. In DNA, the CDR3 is TGTGCCAGCAGCGTAGAGGGGGGACAGGGGATAACAGATACGCAGTATTTT.

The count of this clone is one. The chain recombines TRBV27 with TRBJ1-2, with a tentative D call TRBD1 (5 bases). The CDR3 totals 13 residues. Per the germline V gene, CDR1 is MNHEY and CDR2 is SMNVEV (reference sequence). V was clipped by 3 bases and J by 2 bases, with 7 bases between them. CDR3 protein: CASSLGGNYGYTF. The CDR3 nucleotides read TGTGCCAGCAGTTTGGGGGGGAACTATGGCTACACCTTC.

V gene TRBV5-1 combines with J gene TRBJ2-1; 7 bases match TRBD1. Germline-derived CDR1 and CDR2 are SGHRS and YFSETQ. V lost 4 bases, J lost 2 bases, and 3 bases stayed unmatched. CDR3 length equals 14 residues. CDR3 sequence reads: CASSETGTYNEQFF. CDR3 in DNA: TGCGCCAGCAGCGAGACAGGGACCTACAATGAGCAGTTCTTC.

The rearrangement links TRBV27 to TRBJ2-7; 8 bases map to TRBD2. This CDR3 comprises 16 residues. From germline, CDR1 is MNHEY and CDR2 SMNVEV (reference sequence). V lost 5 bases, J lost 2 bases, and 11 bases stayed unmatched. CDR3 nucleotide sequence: TGTGCCAGCAGTGATTCACCCGGGACTAGGCCCTACGAGCAGTACTTC. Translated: CASSDSPGTRPYEQYF.

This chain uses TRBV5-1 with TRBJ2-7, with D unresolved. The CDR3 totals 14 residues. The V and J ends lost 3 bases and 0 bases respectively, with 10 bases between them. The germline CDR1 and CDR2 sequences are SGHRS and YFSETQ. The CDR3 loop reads CASSYPSSSYEQYF. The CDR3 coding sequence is TGCGCCAGCAGCTATCCGAGTAGCTCCTACGAGCAGTACTTC.